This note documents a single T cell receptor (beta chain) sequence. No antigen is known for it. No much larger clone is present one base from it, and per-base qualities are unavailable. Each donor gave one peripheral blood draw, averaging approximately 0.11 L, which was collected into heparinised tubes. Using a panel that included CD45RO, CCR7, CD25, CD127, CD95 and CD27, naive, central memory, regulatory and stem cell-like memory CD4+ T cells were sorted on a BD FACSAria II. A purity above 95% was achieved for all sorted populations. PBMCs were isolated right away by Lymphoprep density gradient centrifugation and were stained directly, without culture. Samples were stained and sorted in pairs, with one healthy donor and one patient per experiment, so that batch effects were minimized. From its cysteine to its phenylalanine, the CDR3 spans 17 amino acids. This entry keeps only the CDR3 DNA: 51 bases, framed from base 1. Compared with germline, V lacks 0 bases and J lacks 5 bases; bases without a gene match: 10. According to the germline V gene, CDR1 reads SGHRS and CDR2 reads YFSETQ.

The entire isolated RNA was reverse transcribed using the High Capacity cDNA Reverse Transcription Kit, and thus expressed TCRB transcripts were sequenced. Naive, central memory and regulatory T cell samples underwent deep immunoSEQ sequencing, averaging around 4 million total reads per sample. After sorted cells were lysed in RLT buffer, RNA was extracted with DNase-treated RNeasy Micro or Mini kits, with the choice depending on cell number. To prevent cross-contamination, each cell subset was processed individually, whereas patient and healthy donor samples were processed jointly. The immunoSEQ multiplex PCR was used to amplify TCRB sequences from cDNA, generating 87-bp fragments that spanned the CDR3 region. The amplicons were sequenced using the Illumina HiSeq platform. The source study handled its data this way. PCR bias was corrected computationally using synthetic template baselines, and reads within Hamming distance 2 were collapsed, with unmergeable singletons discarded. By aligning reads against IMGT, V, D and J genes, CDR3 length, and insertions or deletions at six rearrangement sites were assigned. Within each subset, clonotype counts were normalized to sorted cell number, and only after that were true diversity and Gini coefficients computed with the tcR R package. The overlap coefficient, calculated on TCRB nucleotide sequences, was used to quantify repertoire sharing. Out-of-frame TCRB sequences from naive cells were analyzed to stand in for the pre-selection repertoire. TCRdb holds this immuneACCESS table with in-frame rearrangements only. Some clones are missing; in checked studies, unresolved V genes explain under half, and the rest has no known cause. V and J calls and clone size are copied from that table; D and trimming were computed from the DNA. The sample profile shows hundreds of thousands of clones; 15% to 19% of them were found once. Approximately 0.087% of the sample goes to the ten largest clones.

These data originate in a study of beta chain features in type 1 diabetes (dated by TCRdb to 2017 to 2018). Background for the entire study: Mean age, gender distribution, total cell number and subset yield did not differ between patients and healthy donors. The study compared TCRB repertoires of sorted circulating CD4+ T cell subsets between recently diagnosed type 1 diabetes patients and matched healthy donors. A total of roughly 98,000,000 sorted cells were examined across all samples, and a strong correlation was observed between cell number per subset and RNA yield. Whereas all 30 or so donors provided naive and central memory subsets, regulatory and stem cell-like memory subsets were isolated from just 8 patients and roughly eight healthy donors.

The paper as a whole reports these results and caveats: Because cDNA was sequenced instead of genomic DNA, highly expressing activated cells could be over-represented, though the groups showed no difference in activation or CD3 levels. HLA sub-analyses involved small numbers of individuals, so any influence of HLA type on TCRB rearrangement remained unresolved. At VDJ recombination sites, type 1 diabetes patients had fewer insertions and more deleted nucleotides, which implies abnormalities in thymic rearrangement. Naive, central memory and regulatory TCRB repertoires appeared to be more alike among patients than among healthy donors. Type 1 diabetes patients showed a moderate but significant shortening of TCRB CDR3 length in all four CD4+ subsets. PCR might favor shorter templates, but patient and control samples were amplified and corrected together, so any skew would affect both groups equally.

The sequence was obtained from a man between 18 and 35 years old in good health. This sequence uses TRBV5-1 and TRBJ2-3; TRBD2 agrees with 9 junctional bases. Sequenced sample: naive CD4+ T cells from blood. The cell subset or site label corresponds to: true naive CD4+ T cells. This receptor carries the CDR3 CASSLAEAGGPKDTQYF. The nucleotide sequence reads TGCGCCAGCAGCTTGGCGGAAGCGGGGGGTCCGAAAGATACGCAGTATTTT. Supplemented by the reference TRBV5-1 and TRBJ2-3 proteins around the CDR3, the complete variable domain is KAGVTQTPRYLIKTRGQQVTLSCSPISGHRSVSWYQQTPGQGLQFLFEYFSETQRNKGNFPGRFSGRQFSNSRSEMNVSTLELGDSALYLCASSLAEAGGPKDTQYFGPGTRLTVL.